The rows below give T cell receptor beta chains drawn from one sample of a study of blood T cells in healthy people across ages. TCRdb passed the 5' RACE reads through MiXCR, listing each CDR3 protein once. The sample shows almost 550,000 distinct CDR3 sequences, around 24% of them seen only once. These records were also assigned to another study, of T cells of mothers and their children.

The sequencing sample was made of blood. The source of these receptors is a boy between 10 and 17 years old in good health. The CDR3 runs from the conserved cysteine through the conserved F or W. The order of the fields is CDR3 protein, CDR3 DNA, V gene, CDR3 length, clone size, D gene, J gene. A D gene is named only where the DNA matches it firmly. Clone size is given for some rows only: seen once, a few or many times, or a class if the clone is expanded.

cdr3_aa: CASSLPATGVIDTQYF
cdr3_nt: TGTGCCAGCAGCTTGCCAGCGACAGGGGTTATAGATACGCAGTATTTT
v_call: TRBV5-6
cdr3_length: 16
clone_size: few
d_call: TRBD1
j_call: TRBJ2-3

cdr3_aa: CSAWGLYQETQYF
cdr3_nt: TGCAGTGCTTGGGGACTTTACCAAGAGACCCAGTACTTC
v_call: TRBV20-1
cdr3_length: 13
clone_size: many
d_call: .
j_call: TRBJ2-5

cdr3_aa: CASRREGHGNQPQHF
cdr3_nt: TGTGCCAGCAGGCGAGAGGGCCATGGCAATCAGCCCCAGCATTTT
v_call: TRBV12-3/TRBV12-4
cdr3_length: 15
clone_size: .
d_call: .
j_call: TRBJ1-5

cdr3_aa: CSARRGQWRGYTF
cdr3_nt: TGCAGTGCTAGACGAGGACAGTGGCGTGGCTACACCTTC
v_call: TRBV20-1
cdr3_length: 13
clone_size: few
d_call: .
j_call: TRBJ1-2

cdr3_aa: CASSLNGQGNTGELFF
cdr3_nt: TGCGCCAGCAGCTTAAACGGACAGGGGAACACCGGGGAGCTGTTTTTT
v_call: TRBV5-1
cdr3_length: 16
clone_size: few
d_call: TRBD1
j_call: TRBJ2-2

cdr3_aa: CSVDGREWLDEQFF
cdr3_nt: TGCAGCGTTGATGGGCGGGAGTGGCTCGATGAGCAGTTCTTC
v_call: TRBV29-1
cdr3_length: 14
clone_size: .
d_call: TRBD2
j_call: TRBJ2-1

cdr3_aa: CSARREISYGYTF
cdr3_nt: TGCAGTGCTAGGAGGGAGATTAGCTATGGCTACACCTTC
v_call: TRBV20-1
cdr3_length: 13
clone_size: .
d_call: .
j_call: TRBJ1-2

cdr3_aa: CASSMDGTHYEQYF
cdr3_nt: TGTGCCAGTAGTATGGATGGGACCCACTACGAGCAGTACTTC
v_call: TRBV19
cdr3_length: 14
clone_size: few
d_call: .
j_call: TRBJ2-7

cdr3_aa: CASSLGQGEDIQYF
cdr3_nt: TGCGCCAGCAGCTTGGGGCAGGGGGAGGACATTCAGTACTTC
v_call: TRBV5-1
cdr3_length: 14
clone_size: few
d_call: .
j_call: TRBJ2-4

cdr3_aa: CSVPRNTEAFF
cdr3_nt: TGCAGCGTTCCGAGGAACACTGAAGCTTTCTTT
v_call: TRBV29-1
cdr3_length: 11
clone_size: .
d_call: .
j_call: TRBJ1-1

cdr3_aa: CASSSPTGPLSGANVLTF
cdr3_nt: TGTGCCAGCAGCAGTCCCACGGGACCGCTCTCTGGGGCCAACGTCCTGACTTTC
v_call: TRBV12-3/TRBV12-4
cdr3_length: 18
clone_size: .
d_call: .
j_call: TRBJ2-6

cdr3_aa: CASNHRGETQYF
cdr3_nt: TGTGCCAGCAATCATCGGGGGGAGACCCAGTACTTC
v_call: TRBV28
cdr3_length: 12
clone_size: .
d_call: .
j_call: TRBJ2-5

cdr3_aa: CASSPTVTGVNTEAFF
cdr3_nt: TGTGCCAGCAGTCCGACCGTTACAGGGGTGAACACTGAAGCTTTCTTT
v_call: TRBV27
cdr3_length: 16
clone_size: .
d_call: TRBD1
j_call: TRBJ1-1

cdr3_aa: CASSLYPSGAYGNTIYF
cdr3_nt: TGTGCCAGCAGTTTATACCCCTCAGGGGCCTATGGAAACACCATATATTTT
v_call: TRBV28
cdr3_length: 17
clone_size: many
d_call: .
j_call: TRBJ1-3

cdr3_aa: CSAAVQDLSYNEQFF
cdr3_nt: TGCAGCGCAGCCGTACAGGATCTCTCCTACAATGAGCAGTTCTTC
v_call: TRBV29-1
cdr3_length: 15
clone_size: .
d_call: .
j_call: TRBJ2-1

cdr3_aa: CASSAQAGGRNNEQFF
cdr3_nt: TGTGCCAGCAGCGCCCAAGCGGGGGGACGAAACAATGAGCAGTTCTTC
v_call: TRBV7-9
cdr3_length: 16
clone_size: few
d_call: TRBD2
j_call: TRBJ2-1

cdr3_aa: CASSPTGQGGNNEQFF
cdr3_nt: TGTGCCAGCAGCCCAACTGGACAGGGTGGGAACAATGAGCAGTTCTTC
v_call: TRBV7-9
cdr3_length: 16
clone_size: .
d_call: TRBD1
j_call: TRBJ2-1

cdr3_aa: CSVEGGQGAWGYTF
cdr3_nt: TGCAGCGTTGAAGGGGGACAGGGGGCGTGGGGCTACACCTTC
v_call: TRBV29-1
cdr3_length: 14
clone_size: few
d_call: TRBD1
j_call: TRBJ1-2

cdr3_aa: CAWSGQGALAGELFF
cdr3_nt: TGTGCCTGGAGTGGACAGGGGGCTCTCGCCGGGGAGCTGTTTTTT
v_call: TRBV30
cdr3_length: 15
clone_size: .
d_call: TRBD1
j_call: TRBJ2-2

cdr3_aa: CASSQELAGSYNEQFF
cdr3_nt: TGCGCCAGCAGCCAAGAACTAGCGGGATCCTACAATGAGCAGTTCTTC
v_call: TRBV4-1
cdr3_length: 16
clone_size: many
d_call: TRBD2
j_call: TRBJ2-1

cdr3_aa: CASSYSQGRGNEKLFF
cdr3_nt: TGTGCCAGCAGTTACTCTCAGGGTAGGGGTAATGAAAAACTGTTTTTT
v_call: TRBV6-5
cdr3_length: 16
clone_size: .
d_call: .
j_call: TRBJ1-4

cdr3_aa: CASSLDSRDIRHYEQYF
cdr3_nt: TGTGCCAGCAGCTTAGACTCCCGGGACATTCGACACTACGAGCAGTACTTC
v_call: TRBV11-2
cdr3_length: 17
clone_size: .
d_call: .
j_call: TRBJ2-7

cdr3_aa: CASSMSGRTAYEQYF
cdr3_nt: TGCGCCAGCAGCATGAGCGGGAGGACGGCCTACGAGCAGTACTTC
v_call: TRBV5-1
cdr3_length: 15
clone_size: .
d_call: TRBD2
j_call: TRBJ2-7

cdr3_aa: CASSLLAGRGQSNNEQFF
cdr3_nt: TGTGCCAGCAGCTTACTAGCGGGACGCGGTCAGTCTAACAATGAGCAGTTCTTC
v_call: TRBV7-9
cdr3_length: 18
clone_size: .
d_call: TRBD2
j_call: TRBJ2-1

cdr3_aa: CASSQDQRDTQYF
cdr3_nt: TGCGCCAGCAGCCAAGATCAGAGAGATACGCAGTATTTT
v_call: TRBV4-1
cdr3_length: 13
clone_size: .
d_call: .
j_call: TRBJ2-3

cdr3_aa: CASSLGDRAAVVYTF
cdr3_nt: TGTGCCAGCAGCTTGGGGGACAGGGCTGCGGTAGTTTACACCTTC
v_call: TRBV7-2
cdr3_length: 15
clone_size: few
d_call: TRBD1
j_call: TRBJ1-2

cdr3_aa: CSAIRQSGANVLTF
cdr3_nt: TGCAGTGCTATTAGACAGTCCGGGGCCAACGTCCTGACTTTC
v_call: TRBV20-1
cdr3_length: 14
clone_size: few
d_call: .
j_call: TRBJ2-6

cdr3_aa: CASSLTLSGNTIYF
cdr3_nt: TGTGCCAGCAGTTTGACACTCTCTGGAAACACCATATATTTT
v_call: TRBV12-3/TRBV12-4
cdr3_length: 14
clone_size: .
d_call: .
j_call: TRBJ1-3

cdr3_aa: CASSEGGQTYNEQFF
cdr3_nt: TGTGCCAGCAGTGAGGGGGGACAGACCTACAATGAGCAGTTCTTC
v_call: TRBV25-1
cdr3_length: 15
clone_size: .
d_call: .
j_call: TRBJ2-1

cdr3_aa: CASSWGDREDYGYTF
cdr3_nt: TGCGCCAGCAGCTGGGGGGACAGGGAGGACTATGGCTACACCTTC
v_call: TRBV5-1
cdr3_length: 15
clone_size: .
d_call: TRBD1
j_call: TRBJ1-2

cdr3_aa: CATMTGEYQETQYF
cdr3_nt: TGTGCCACCATGACAGGGGAGTACCAAGAGACCCAGTACTTC
v_call: TRBV2
cdr3_length: 14
clone_size: .
d_call: TRBD1
j_call: TRBJ2-5

cdr3_aa: CARDPPWGYTF
cdr3_nt: TGTGCCAGGGACCCCCCGTGGGGCTACACCTTC
v_call: TRBV27
cdr3_length: 11
clone_size: .
d_call: .
j_call: TRBJ1-2

cdr3_aa: CASRGQGRVYGYTF
cdr3_nt: TGTGCCAGCAGGGGGCAGGGACGGGTCTATGGCTACACCTTC
v_call: TRBV5-6
cdr3_length: 14
clone_size: .
d_call: .
j_call: TRBJ1-2

cdr3_aa: CAAVPGYGGNTIYF
cdr3_nt: TGTGCCGCGGTCCCAGGGTATGGTGGAAACACCATATATTTT
v_call: TRBV6-6
cdr3_length: 14
clone_size: .
d_call: .
j_call: TRBJ1-3

cdr3_aa: CASSQQWATEAFF
cdr3_nt: TGTGCCAGCAGTCAACAGTGGGCCACTGAAGCTTTCTTT
v_call: TRBV5-5
cdr3_length: 13
clone_size: few
d_call: .
j_call: TRBJ1-1

cdr3_aa: CASSSWDFRTDTQYF
cdr3_nt: TGTGCCAGCAGTTCGTGGGACTTTCGCACAGATACGCAGTATTTT
v_call: TRBV28
cdr3_length: 15
clone_size: once
d_call: .
j_call: TRBJ2-3

cdr3_aa: CARSETSSDTQYF
cdr3_nt: TGTGCCAGAAGCGAGACTAGCTCAGATACGCAGTATTTT
v_call: TRBV2
cdr3_length: 13
clone_size: few
d_call: TRBD2
j_call: TRBJ2-3

cdr3_aa: CASTVGLLETQYF
cdr3_nt: TGTGCCAGCACCGTCGGTTTGTTGGAGACCCAGTACTTC
v_call: TRBV6-1
cdr3_length: 13
clone_size: .
d_call: .
j_call: TRBJ2-5

cdr3_aa: CSARDLELRTSGKEQYF
cdr3_nt: TGCAGTGCTAGAGACCTGGAACTGCGGACTAGCGGGAAAGAGCAGTACTTC
v_call: TRBV20-1
cdr3_length: 17
clone_size: few
d_call: TRBD2
j_call: TRBJ2-7

cdr3_aa: CASSLPVQGALNTEAFF
cdr3_nt: TGTGCCAGCAGCCTTCCCGTTCAGGGGGCTTTGAACACTGAAGCTTTCTTT
v_call: TRBV7-9
cdr3_length: 17
clone_size: .
d_call: TRBD1
j_call: TRBJ1-1

cdr3_aa: CASGTGTGLIPRGYTF
cdr3_nt: TGTGCTAGTGGTACCGGGACAGGGCTTATACCTAGAGGCTACACCTTC
v_call: TRBV12-5
cdr3_length: 16
clone_size: few
d_call: TRBD1
j_call: TRBJ1-2

cdr3_aa: CASSLERDNSPLHF
cdr3_nt: TGTGCCAGCAGCTTAGAGCGCGATAACTCACCCCTCCACTTT
v_call: TRBV7-9
cdr3_length: 14
clone_size: .
d_call: .
j_call: TRBJ1-6

cdr3_aa: CSVQPRGATGELFF
cdr3_nt: TGCAGCGTTCAACCCAGGGGCGCCACCGGGGAGCTGTTTTTT
v_call: TRBV29-1
cdr3_length: 14
clone_size: few
d_call: .
j_call: TRBJ2-2

cdr3_aa: CSVGTAGANTGELVF
cdr3_nt: TGCAGCGTTGGGACAGCCGGCGCGAACACCGGGGAGCTGGTTTTT
v_call: TRBV29-1
cdr3_length: 15
clone_size: few
d_call: .
j_call: TRBJ2-2

cdr3_aa: CASSLGGANERFF
cdr3_nt: TGTGCCAGCAGCTTAGGGGGGGCCAATGAGCGGTTCTTC
v_call: TRBV7-9
cdr3_length: 13
clone_size: .
d_call: .
j_call: TRBJ2-1

cdr3_aa: CASSPEQGPDEQYF
cdr3_nt: TGCGCCAGCAGCCCCGAACAGGGTCCCGACGAGCAGTACTTC
v_call: TRBV5-1
cdr3_length: 14
clone_size: .
d_call: .
j_call: TRBJ2-7

cdr3_aa: CASTQGRISYEQYF
cdr3_nt: TGTGCCAGCACGCAGGGGCGCATATCCTACGAGCAGTACTTC
v_call: TRBV6-2/TRBV6-3
cdr3_length: 14
clone_size: .
d_call: .
j_call: TRBJ2-7